This T cell receptor (beta chain) was recovered during a study of blood T cell repertoires in COVID-19. With 7 bases removed from V and 2 bases from J, the gap between germline ends came to 14 bases. The CDR3 has 14 amino acids. The V gene's germline CDR1 is LNHNV and CDR2 YYDKDF (reference sequence). TCRdb's copy holds only in-frame clones and misses some; the assay was immunoSEQ multiplex PCR. The sample has 270,000 or so clones; roughly 90% are singletons. This chain connects TRBV15 to TRBJ1-2; TRBD1 is a possible D gene (6 bases). The material sequenced was peripheral blood. The receptor comes from a woman in her 30s with active or convalescent COVID-19. CDR3 loop: CATTEGGRNYGYTF. The CDR3 region has the DNA TGTGCCACCACGGAGGGGGGGCGGAACTATGGCTACACCTTC.